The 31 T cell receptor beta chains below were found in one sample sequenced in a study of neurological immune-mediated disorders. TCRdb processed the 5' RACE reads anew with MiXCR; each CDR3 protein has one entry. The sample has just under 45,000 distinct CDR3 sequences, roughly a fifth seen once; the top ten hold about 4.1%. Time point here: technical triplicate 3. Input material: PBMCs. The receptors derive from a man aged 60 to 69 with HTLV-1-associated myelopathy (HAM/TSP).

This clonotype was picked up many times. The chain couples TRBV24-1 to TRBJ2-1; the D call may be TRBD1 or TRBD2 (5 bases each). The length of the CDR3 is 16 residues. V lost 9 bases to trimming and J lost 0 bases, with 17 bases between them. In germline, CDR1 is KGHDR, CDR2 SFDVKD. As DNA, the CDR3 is TGTGCCACCGCCGCCGTTGGGGGAAGCTCCTACAATGAGCAGTTCTTC. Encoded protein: CATAAVGGSSYNEQFF.

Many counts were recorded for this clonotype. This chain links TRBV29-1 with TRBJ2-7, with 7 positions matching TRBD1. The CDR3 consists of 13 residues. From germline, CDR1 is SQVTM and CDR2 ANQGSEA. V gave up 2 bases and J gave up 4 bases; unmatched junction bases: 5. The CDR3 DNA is TGCAGCGTTGAAACAGTACAGGGGTACGAGCAGTACTTC. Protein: CSVETVQGYEQYF.

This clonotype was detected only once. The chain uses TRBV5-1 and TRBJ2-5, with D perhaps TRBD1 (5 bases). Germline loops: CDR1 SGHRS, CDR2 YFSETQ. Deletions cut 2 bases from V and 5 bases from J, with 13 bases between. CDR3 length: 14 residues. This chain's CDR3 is CASSFGHRQETQYF. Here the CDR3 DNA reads TGCGCCAGCAGCTTCGGACACAGACAGGAGACCCAGTACTTC. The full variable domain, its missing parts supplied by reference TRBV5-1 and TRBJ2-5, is KAGVTQTPRYLIKTRGQQVTLSCSPISGHRSVSWYQQTPGQGLQFLFEYFSETQRNKGNFPGRFSGRQFSNSRSEMNVSTLELGDSALYLCASSFGHRQETQYFGPGTRLLVL.

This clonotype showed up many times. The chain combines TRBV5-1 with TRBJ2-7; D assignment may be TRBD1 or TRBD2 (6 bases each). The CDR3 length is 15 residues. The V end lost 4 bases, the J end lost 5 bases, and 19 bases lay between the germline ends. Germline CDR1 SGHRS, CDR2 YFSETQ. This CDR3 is CASSPGDTGVDEQYF. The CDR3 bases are TGCGCCAGCAGCCCGGGGGACACTGGCGTCGACGAGCAGTACTTC.

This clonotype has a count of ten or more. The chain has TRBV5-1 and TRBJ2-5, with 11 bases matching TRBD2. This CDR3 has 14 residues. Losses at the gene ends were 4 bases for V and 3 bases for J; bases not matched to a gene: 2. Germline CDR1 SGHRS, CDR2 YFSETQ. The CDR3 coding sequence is TGCGCCAGCAGCACGGGACTAGCGGAAGAGACCCAGTACTTC. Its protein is CASSTGLAEETQYF.

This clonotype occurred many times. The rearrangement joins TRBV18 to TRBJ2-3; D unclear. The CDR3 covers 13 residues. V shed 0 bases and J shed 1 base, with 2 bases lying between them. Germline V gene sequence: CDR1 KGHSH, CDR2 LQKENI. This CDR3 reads CASSPPGTDTQYF. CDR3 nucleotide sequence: TGTGCCAGCTCACCACCGGGCACAGATACGCAGTATTTT.

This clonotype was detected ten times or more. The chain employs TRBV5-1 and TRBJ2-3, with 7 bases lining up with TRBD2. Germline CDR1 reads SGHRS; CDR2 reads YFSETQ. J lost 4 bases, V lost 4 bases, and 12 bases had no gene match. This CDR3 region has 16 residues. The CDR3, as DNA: TGCGCCAGCAGCGACACTAGCGCCCCGAGGGCAGATACGCAGTATTTT. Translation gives CASSDTSAPRADTQYF.

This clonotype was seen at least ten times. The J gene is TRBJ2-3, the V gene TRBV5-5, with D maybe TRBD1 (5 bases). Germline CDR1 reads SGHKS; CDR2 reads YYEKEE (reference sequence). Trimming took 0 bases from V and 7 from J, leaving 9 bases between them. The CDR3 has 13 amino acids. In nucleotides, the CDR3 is TGTGCCAGCAGCTTGGTAGGGGCGAATACGCAGTATTTT. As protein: CASSLVGANTQYF. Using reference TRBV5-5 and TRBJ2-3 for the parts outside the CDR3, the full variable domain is DAGVTQSPTHLIKTRGQQVTLRCSPISGHKSVSWYQQVLGQGPQFIFQYYEKEERGRGNFPDRFSARQFPNYSSELNVNALLLGDSALYLCASSLVGANTQYFGPGTRLTVL.

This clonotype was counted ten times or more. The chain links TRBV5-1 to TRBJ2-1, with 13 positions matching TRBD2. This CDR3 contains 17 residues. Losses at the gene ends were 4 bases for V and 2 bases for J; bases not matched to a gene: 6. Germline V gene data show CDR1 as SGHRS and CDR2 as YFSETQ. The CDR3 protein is CASSPPTSGRTYNEQFF. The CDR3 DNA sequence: TGCGCCAGCAGCCCCCCGACTAGCGGGAGGACCTACAATGAGCAGTTCTTC.

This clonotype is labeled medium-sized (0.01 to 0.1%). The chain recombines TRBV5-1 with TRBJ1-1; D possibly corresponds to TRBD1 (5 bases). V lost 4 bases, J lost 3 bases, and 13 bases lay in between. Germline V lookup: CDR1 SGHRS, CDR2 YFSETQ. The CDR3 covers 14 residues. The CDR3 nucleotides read TGCGCCAGCAGCCACCGGGGGGGTGACACTGAAGCTTTCTTT. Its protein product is CASSHRGGDTEAFF.

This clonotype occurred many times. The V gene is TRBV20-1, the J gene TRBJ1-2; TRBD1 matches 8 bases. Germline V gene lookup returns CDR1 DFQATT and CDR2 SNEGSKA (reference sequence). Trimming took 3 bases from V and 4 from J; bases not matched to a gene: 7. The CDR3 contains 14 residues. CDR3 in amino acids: CSASDDRGPYGYTF. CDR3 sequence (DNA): TGCAGTGCTAGTGACGACAGGGGCCCCTATGGCTACACCTTC.

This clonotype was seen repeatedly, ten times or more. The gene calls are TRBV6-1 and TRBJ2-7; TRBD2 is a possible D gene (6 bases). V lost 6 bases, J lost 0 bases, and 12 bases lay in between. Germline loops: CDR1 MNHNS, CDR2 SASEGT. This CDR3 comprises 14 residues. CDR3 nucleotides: TGTGCCAGCAGCACCGGGGGTAACTCCTACGAGCAGTACTTC. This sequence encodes CASSTGGNSYEQYF.

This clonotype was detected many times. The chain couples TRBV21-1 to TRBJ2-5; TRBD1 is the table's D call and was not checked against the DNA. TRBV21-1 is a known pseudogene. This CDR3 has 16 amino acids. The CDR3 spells CASSKDRTGAGETQYF. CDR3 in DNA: TGTGCCAGCAGCAAAGATAGGACAGGGGCGGGGGAGACCCAGTACTTC.

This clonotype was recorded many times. In DNA, the CDR3 is TGTGCCACCAGCCTGCGTGCCCGCGAGTACCAAGAGACCCAGTACTTC. Translating gives CATSLRAREYQETQYF. The V call is TRBV15, the J call TRBJ2-5; D gene uncertain. Germline V CDR1 and CDR2: LNHNV, YYDKDF (reference sequence). The CDR3 runs to 16 residues. V was cut by 5 bases and J by 0 bases, with 16 bases left in between.

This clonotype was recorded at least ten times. In nucleotides, the CDR3 is TGTGCCAGCAGCTTAATACAGGGTTGGAACACCGGGGAGCTGTTTTTT. It yields the protein CASSLIQGWNTGELFF. The chain uses TRBV7-9 and TRBJ2-2; perhaps TRBD1 as D (6 bases). The ends were cut back, 2 bases at V and 1 base at J, with 11 bases in the middle. Germline-derived CDR1 and CDR2 are SEHNR and FQNEAQ (reference sequence). The CDR3 is 16 amino acids.

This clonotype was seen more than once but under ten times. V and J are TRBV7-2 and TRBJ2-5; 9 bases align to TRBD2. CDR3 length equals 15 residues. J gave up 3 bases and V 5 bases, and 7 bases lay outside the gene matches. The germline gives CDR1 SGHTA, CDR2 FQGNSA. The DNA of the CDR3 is TGTGCCAGCAGCGTTAGCGGGGGCTTGGAAGAGACCCAGTACTTC. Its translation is CASSVSGGLEETQYF. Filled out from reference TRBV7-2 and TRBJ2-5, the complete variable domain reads GAGVSQSPSNKVTEKGKDVELRCDPISGHTALYWYRQSLGQGLEFLIYFQGNSAPDKSGLPSDRFSAERTGGSVSTLTIQRTQQEDSAVYLCASSVSGGLEETQYFGPGTRLLVL.

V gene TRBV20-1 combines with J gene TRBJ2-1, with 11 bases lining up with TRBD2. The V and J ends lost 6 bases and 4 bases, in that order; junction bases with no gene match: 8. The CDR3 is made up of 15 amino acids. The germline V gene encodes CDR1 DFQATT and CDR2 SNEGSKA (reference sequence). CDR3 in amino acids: CSAPRLAGSYNEQFF. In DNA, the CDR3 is TGCAGTGCACCGAGACTAGCGGGATCTTACAATGAGCAGTTCTTC.

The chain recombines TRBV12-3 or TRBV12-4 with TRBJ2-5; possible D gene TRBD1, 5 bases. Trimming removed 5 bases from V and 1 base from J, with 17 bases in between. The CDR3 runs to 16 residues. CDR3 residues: CASSPLGVGRQETQYF. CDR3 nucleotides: TGTGCCAGCAGTCCGCTAGGGGTAGGACGCCAAGAGACCCAGTACTTC.

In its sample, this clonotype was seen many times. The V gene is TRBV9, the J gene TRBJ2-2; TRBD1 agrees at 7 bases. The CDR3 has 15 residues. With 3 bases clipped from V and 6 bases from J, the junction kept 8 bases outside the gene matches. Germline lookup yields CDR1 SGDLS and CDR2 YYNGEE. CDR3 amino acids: CASSETGTAAGELFF. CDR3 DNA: TGTGCCAGCAGCGAGACCGGGACAGCAGCCGGGGAGCTGTTTTTT.

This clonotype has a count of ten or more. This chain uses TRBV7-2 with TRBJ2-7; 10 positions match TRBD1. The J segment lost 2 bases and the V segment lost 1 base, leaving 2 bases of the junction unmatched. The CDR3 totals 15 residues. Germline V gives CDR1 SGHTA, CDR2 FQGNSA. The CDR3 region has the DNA TGTGCCAGCAGCTTAGAGGGGACAGGGGCCTACGAGCAGTACTTC. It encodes CASSLEGTGAYEQYF.

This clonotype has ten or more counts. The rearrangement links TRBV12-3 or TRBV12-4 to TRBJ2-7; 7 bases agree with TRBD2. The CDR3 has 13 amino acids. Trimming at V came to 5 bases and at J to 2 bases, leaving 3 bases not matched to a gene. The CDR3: CASSPGGPYEQYF. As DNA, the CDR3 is TGTGCCAGCAGTCCGGGGGGACCCTACGAGCAGTACTTC.

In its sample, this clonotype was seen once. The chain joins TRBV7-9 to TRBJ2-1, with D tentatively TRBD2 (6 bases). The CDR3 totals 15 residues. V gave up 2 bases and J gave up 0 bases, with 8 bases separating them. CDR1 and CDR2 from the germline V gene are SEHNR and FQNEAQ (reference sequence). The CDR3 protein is CASSLREASYNEQFF. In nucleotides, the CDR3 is TGTGCCAGCAGCTTAAGGGAGGCCTCCTACAATGAGCAGTTCTTC. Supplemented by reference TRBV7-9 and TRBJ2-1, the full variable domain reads DTGVSQNPRHKITKRGQNVTFRCDPISEHNRLYWYRQTLGQGPEFLTYFQNEAQLEKSRLLSDRFSAERPKGSFSTLEIQRTEQGDSAMYLCASSLREASYNEQFFGPGTRLTVL.

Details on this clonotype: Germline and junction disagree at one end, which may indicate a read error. For the CDR3, the DNA is TGTGCCAGCAGTTCCCCAAGGGGGGTAGCGGCTTTCTTC. This codes for CASSSPRGVAAFF. The chain combines TRBV28 with TRBJ1-1, with a possible D match to TRBD1 (6 bases). Germline lookup yields CDR1 MDHEN and CDR2 SYDVKM. The CDR3 contains 13 residues.

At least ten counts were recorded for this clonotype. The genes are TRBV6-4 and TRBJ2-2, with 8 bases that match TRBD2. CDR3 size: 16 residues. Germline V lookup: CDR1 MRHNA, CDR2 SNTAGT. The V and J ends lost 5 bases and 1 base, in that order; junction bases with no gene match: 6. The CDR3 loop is CASSPVAGLNTGELFF. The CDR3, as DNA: TGTGCCAGCAGTCCAGTAGCGGGGCTGAACACCGGGGAGCTGTTTTTT.

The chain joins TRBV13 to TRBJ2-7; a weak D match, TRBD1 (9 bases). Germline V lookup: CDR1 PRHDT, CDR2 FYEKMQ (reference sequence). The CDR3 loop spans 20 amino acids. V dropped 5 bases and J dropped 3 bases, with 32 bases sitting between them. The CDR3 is CASSAEGTGSQSGRHYEQYF. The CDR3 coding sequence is TGTGCCAGCAGCGCGGAGGGGACAGGGAGCCAGAGCGGGAGACACTACGAGCAGTACTTC.

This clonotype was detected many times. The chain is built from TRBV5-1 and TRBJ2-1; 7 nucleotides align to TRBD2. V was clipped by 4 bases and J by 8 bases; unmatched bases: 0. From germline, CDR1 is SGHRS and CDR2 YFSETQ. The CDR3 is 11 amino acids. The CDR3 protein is CASSREDEQFF. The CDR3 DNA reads TGCGCCAGCAGCCGGGAGGATGAGCAGTTCTTC.

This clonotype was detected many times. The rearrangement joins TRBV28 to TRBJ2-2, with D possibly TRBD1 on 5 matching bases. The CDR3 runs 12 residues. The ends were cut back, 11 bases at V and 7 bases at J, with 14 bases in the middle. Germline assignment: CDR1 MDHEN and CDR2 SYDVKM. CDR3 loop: CAGRGNGGELFF. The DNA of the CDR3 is TGTGCCGGAAGGGGCAACGGCGGGGAGCTGTTTTTT.

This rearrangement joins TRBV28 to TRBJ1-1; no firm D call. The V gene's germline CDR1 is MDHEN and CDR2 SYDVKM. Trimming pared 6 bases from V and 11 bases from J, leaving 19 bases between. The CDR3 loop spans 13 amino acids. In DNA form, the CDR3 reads TGTGCCAGCAGCCTTCTCGAGTCTCACGGGGCTTTCTTT. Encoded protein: CASSLLESHGAFF.

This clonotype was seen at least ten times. DNA for the CDR3: TGTGCCAGCAGTTCCGTGACAGGGGCTAGGACAGATACGCAGTATTTT. Translation: CASSSVTGARTDTQYF. The genes are TRBV5-5 and TRBJ2-3; 8 nucleotides match TRBD1. This CDR3 contains 16 residues. CDR1 and CDR2 (germline): SGHKS, YYEKEE (reference sequence). With V trimmed by 5 bases and J by 3 bases, 11 bases remained unmatched.

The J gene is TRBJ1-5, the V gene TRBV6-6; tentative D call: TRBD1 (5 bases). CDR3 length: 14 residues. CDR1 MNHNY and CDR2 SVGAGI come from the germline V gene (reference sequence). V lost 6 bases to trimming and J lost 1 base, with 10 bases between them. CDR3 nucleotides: TGTGCCAGCAGCCTGACAGTCAGCAATCAGCCCCAGCATTTT. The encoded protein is CASSLTVSNQPQHF.

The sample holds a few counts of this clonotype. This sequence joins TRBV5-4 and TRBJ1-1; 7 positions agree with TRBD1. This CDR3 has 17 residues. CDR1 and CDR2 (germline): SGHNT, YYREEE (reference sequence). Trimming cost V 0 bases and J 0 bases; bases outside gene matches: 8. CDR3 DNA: TGTGCCAGCAGCTTGGCAGGGGGTAGGTCTGTGAACACTGAAGCTTTCTTT. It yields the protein CASSLAGGRSVNTEAFF. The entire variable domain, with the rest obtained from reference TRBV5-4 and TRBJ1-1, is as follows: ETGVTQSPTHLIKTRGQQVTLRCSSQSGHNTVSWYQQALGQGPQFIFQYYREEENGRGNFPPRFSGLQFPNYSSELNVNALELDDSALYLCASSLAGGRSVNTEAFFGQGTRLTVV.